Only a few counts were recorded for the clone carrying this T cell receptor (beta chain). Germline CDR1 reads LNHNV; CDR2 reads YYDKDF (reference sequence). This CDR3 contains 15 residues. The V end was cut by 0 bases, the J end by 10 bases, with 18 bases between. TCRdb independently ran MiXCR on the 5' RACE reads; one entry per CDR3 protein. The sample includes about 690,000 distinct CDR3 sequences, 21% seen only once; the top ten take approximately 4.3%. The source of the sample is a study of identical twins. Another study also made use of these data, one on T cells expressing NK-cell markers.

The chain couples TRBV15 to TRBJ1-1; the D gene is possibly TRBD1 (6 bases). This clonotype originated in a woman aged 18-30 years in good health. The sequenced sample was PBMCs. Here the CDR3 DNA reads TGTGCCACCAGCAGAGATATGGGGGCCGCGGTGGGAGCTTTCTTT. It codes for CATSRDMGAAVGAFF.